The 17 T cell receptor beta chains given below trace back to one sample, sequenced in a study of vaccination and CD4 T cells after COVID-19. Sequencing of the DNA from cultured CD4+ T cells was carried out with the Oncomine TCR Beta short-read assay. A single record per CDR3 protein comes from TCRdb applying MiXCR to the PCR reads. The table lists 18,000 or so distinct CDR3 sequences, about 32% of them singletons, with around a sixth in the top ten. Treatment reported: roughly nine-day PBMC culture with coronavirus spike peptide pools or control peptides (ViraFEST assay). For these receptors, no antigen is known. The material sequenced was cultured CD4+ T cells from blood. All receptors derive from a human donor with COVID-19.

This clonotype occurred a few times. The CDR3 DNA sequence: TGTGCCAGCAGCTTGGCGATCCGGGACAGGGGCAATGGCTACACCTTC. Translated: CASSLAIRDRGNGYTF. The chain recombines TRBV5-4 with TRBJ1-2, with 10 bases fitting TRBD1. Germline trimming cut 0 bases from V and 6 bases from J; bases unmatched to any gene: 8. The germline gives CDR1 SGHNT, CDR2 YYREEE (reference sequence). The CDR3 is 16 amino acids. Looking up the rest from reference TRBV5-4 and TRBJ1-2 gives the full variable domain: ETGVTQSPTHLIKTRGQQVTLRCSSQSGHNTVSWYQQALGQGPQFIFQYYREEENGRGNFPPRFSGLQFPNYSSELNVNALELDDSALYLCASSLAIRDRGNGYTFGSGTRLTVV.

The genes are TRBV28 and TRBJ1-2, with D maybe TRBD1 (5 bases). Germline V gives CDR1 MDHEN, CDR2 SYDVKM. The germline V and J ends were trimmed by 7 bases and 5 bases, with 17 bases remaining between them. The CDR3 has 14 residues. CDR3 DNA sequence: TGTGCCAGCAACGGTGAGACAGCGGCTTATGGCTACACCTTC. Translated: CASNGETAAYGYTF.

The chain uses TRBV7-9 and TRBJ2-7; 11 bases align to TRBD2. V gave up 5 bases and J gave up 2 bases; unmatched junction bases: 11. The CDR3 length is 17 residues. Germline V gene lookup returns CDR1 SEHNR and CDR2 FQNEAQ (reference sequence). The CDR3 loop reads CASSPVRASGGTYEQYF. CDR3 in DNA: TGTGCCAGCAGCCCCGTAAGAGCTAGCGGGGGGACCTACGAGCAGTACTTC.

The V and J genes are TRBV10-3 and TRBJ1-2, with 12 bases lining up with TRBD1. Germline V gene lookup returns CDR1 ENHRY and CDR2 SYGVKD. The CDR3 spans 17 residues. V was pared by 8 bases and J by 2 bases, with 12 bases of the junction left unmatched. CDR3 coding DNA: TGTGCCATCCCCGCAACCGGGACAGGGGGCGCGAACTATGGCTACACCTTC. The encoded protein is CAIPATGTGGANYGYTF.

This clonotype has a handful of counts. The rearrangement joins TRBV20-1 to TRBJ2-3, with D perhaps matching TRBD2 (6 bases). The germline V and J ends were trimmed by 0 bases and 2 bases, with 12 bases remaining between them. The germline V gene encodes CDR1 DFQATT and CDR2 SNEGSKA (reference sequence). This CDR3 spans 15 amino acids. The CDR3 sequence is CSARDPAGHTDTQYF. CDR3 sequence (DNA): TGCAGTGCTAGAGATCCAGCGGGCCACACAGATACGCAGTATTTT.

The CDR3 reads CASSLFDEQFF. In nucleotides, the CDR3 is TGTGCCAGCAGCTTATTCGATGAGCAGTTCTTC. V gene TRBV7-9 combines with J gene TRBJ2-1; D uncertain. V was shortened by 2 bases and J by 8 bases, with 4 bases between the two germline ends. Germline CDR1 SEHNR, CDR2 FQNEAQ (reference sequence). There are 11 residues in the CDR3.

This clonotype was counted once. This chain connects TRBV19 to TRBJ1-6, with TRBD1 matching 8 bases. Per the germline V gene, CDR1 is LNHDA and CDR2 is SQIVND (reference sequence). The CDR3 is 15 amino acids. J was trimmed by 7 bases and V by 2 bases; bases with no gene match: 4. The CDR3 DNA sequence: TGTGCCAGTAGTATACCCGGACAGGGCAATTCACCCCTCCACTTT. Its protein is CASSIPGQGNSPLHF.

Only a few counts were recorded for this clonotype. The rearrangement links TRBV21-1 to TRBJ1-2. TRBV21-1 is flagged as a pseudogene. CDR3 length equals 14 residues. CDR3 region: CASSKTASNYGYTF. As DNA, the CDR3 is TGTGCCAGCAGCAAGACGGCGTCTAACTATGGCTACACCTTC.

The chain carries TRBV10-3 and TRBJ2-7; 9 nucleotides match TRBD1. The junction had 4 bases not matched to a gene; V was cut back by 4 bases and J by 0 bases. The CDR3 length is 15 residues. Germline values: CDR1 ENHRY, CDR2 SYGVKD. CDR3 DNA sequence: TGTGCCATCAGTGGACAGGGGGTCCCCTCCTACGAGCAGTACTTC. Residues: CAISGQGVPSYEQYF.

This clonotype counts as medium-sized. The CDR3 sequence: CSARQAGQPQHF. CDR3 bases: TGCAGTGCTAGACAGGCGGGTCAGCCCCAGCATTTT. The chain combines TRBV20-1 with TRBJ1-5; D is unresolved. The CDR3 extends over 12 amino acids. Trimming left V 2 bases short and J 6 bases short, with 8 bases between. Per the germline V gene, CDR1 is DFQATT and CDR2 is SNEGSKA (reference sequence).

This clonotype is labeled medium-sized (0.01 to 0.1%). The chain couples TRBV20-1 to TRBJ1-5, with D perhaps TRBD1 (5 bases). This CDR3 spans 12 amino acids. V lost 0 bases and J lost 5, with 5 bases in between. In germline, CDR1 is DFQATT, CDR2 SNEGSKA (reference sequence). CDR3 amino acids: CSAREGDQPQHF. The CDR3 DNA sequence: TGCAGTGCTAGAGAAGGGGATCAGCCCCAGCATTTT.

This clonotype was detected only a few times. The chain couples TRBV10-3 to TRBJ1-5; D remains unclear. The CDR3 is 14 amino acids. The germline V and J ends were trimmed by 7 bases and 2 bases, with 12 bases remaining between them. Germline V gives CDR1 ENHRY, CDR2 SYGVKD. This CDR3 reads CAIKDGGRNQPQHF. The DNA of the CDR3 is TGTGCCATCAAGGACGGCGGGCGCAATCAGCCCCAGCATTTT.

The chain joins TRBV5-4 to TRBJ1-1; TRBD1 might be the D (6 bases). Germline CDR1 and CDR2: SGHNT and YYREEE (reference sequence). Trimming took off 4 bases at V and 0 bases at J, with 19 bases between the two ends. The CDR3 contains 17 residues. The CDR3 spells CASSPAGGAAMNTEAFF. DNA for the CDR3: TGTGCCAGCAGCCCGGCTGGGGGGGCGGCCATGAACACTGAAGCTTTCTTT.

V and J are TRBV12-3 or TRBV12-4 and TRBJ2-3; 8 bases are a match to TRBD1. The CDR3 runs to 14 residues. The junction had 4 bases not matched to a gene; V was cut back by 6 bases and J by 2 bases. CDR3 protein: CASRTGANTDTQYF. The CDR3, as DNA: TGTGCCAGCAGGACAGGGGCTAACACAGATACGCAGTATTTT.

The chain carries TRBV7-9 and TRBJ1-2; D remains unclear. There are 16 residues in the CDR3. Trimming shortened V by 5 bases and J by 8 bases, and 24 bases separated the two germline ends. The germline V gene encodes CDR1 SEHNR and CDR2 FQNEAQ (reference sequence). The CDR3 here is CASSTERVNLLGGYTF. The CDR3 nucleotides read TGTGCCAGCAGCACCGAGCGGGTTAACCTTTTGGGCGGCTACACCTTC.

The gene calls are TRBV15 and TRBJ1-1; D call uncertain. Germline V gives CDR1 LNHNV, CDR2 YYDKDF (reference sequence). Deletions cut 0 bases from V and 8 bases from J, with 10 bases between. This CDR3 has 13 residues. CDR3 DNA: TGTGCCACCAGCAGAGATCGCGGAGTAGAAGCTTTCTTT. Amino acids: CATSRDRGVEAFF.

The V call is TRBV20-1, the J call TRBJ1-5, with 7 bases fitting TRBD1. The CDR3 is made up of 15 amino acids. V was clipped by 0 bases and J by 2 bases; unmatched bases: 4. CDR1 is DFQATT and CDR2 is SNEGSKA in the germline V gene (reference sequence). CDR3 coding DNA: TGCAGTGCTAGAGAACCAGGGGGAGGCAATCAGCCCCAGCATTTT. Its protein is CSAREPGGGNQPQHF.